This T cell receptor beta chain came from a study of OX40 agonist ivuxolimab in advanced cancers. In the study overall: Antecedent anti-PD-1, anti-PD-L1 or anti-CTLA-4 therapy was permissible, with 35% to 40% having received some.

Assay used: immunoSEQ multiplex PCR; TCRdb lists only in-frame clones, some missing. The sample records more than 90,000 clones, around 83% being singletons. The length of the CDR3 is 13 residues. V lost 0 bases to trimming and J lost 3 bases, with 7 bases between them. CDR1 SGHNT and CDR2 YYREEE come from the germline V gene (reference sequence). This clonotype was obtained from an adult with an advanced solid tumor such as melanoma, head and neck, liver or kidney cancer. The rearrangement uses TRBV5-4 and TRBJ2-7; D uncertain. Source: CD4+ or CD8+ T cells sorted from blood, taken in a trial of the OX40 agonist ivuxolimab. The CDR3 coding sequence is TGTGCCAGCAGCTTGGGGGGTAACTACGAGCAGTACTTC. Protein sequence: CASSLGGNYEQYF.